This T cell receptor beta chain was documented in a study of blood T cell repertoires in COVID-19. The overall study: PBMCs, B-cell-depleted T cells, or T cells were the source of the cDNA or gDNA that made up the material.

As handled by the study authors: It was from reference gene primer amplification that nucleated cell counts were estimated. This table comes from immunoSEQ multiplex PCR, and its TCRdb copy is limited to in-frame clones, with some not included. The V and J calls and the clone size are those of that table, but D and trimming were determined from the DNA. This repertoire shows 300,000 or so clones, 70% to 90% found once; its top ten account for 1% to 1.5%. The sequenced sample was peripheral blood. The receptor was derived from a man in his 70s with acute or convalescent COVID-19.

The CDR3 DNA reads TGTGCCAGTAGTACCGCCTCGATTAGCGGAGATACGCAGTATTTT. Encoded protein: CASSTASISGDTQYF. V usage is TRBV19 and J usage is TRBJ2-3, with D possibly matching TRBD2 (6 bases). Germline-derived CDR1 and CDR2 are LNHDA and SQIVND (reference sequence). V lost 4 bases, J lost 5 bases, and 16 bases lay in between. The CDR3 covers 15 residues.